The TCR beta chain under discussion was sequenced for a study of OX40 agonist ivuxolimab in advanced cancers. The wider study: Patients were infused with ivuxolimab every 2 weeks at 0.01 to 10 mg/kg. Dose-escalation patients' cancers were hepatocellular carcinoma, melanoma, renal cell or head and neck cancer. Study-wide results and limits: With doses of 0.1 to 3.0 mg/kg, CD4+ and CD8+ blood T cells had undergone clonal expansion by week 6. The work left the antigen specificity of expanded peripheral T cells undetermined.

Method: immunoSEQ multiplex PCR; TCRdb's copy keeps in-frame clones and lacks some. The repertoire has tens of thousands of clones, about 70% of them found once; the top ten carry 13% to 15%. As for this clone: Its antigen is unidentified.

The sample was CD4+ or CD8+ T cells sorted from blood, taken in a trial of the OX40 agonist ivuxolimab. The clonotype comes from an adult with an advanced solid tumor such as melanoma, head and neck, liver or kidney cancer.

The CDR3 loop is CSVEDRGGLPSYNEQFF. CDR3 nucleotides: TGCAGCGTTGAAGATCGGGGTGGACTACCTTCCTACAATGAGCAGTTCTTC. The chain links TRBV29-1 to TRBJ2-1, with D perhaps TRBD2 (6 bases). CDR1 and CDR2 (germline): SQVTM, ANQGSEA. The CDR3 extends over 17 amino acids. The V end lost 0 bases, the J end lost 1 base, and 16 bases lay between the germline ends.